This T cell receptor (beta chain) was captured by sequencing in a study of vaccination effects on CD4 cells after COVID-19. As concerns this clone: Its antigen is not known.

Germline V lookup: CDR1 SGHVS, CDR2 FNYEAQ. V trimming: 3 bases; J trimming: 0 bases; junction bases outside the gene matches: 8. The CDR3 runs to 18 residues. Antigen-specific CD4+ T cells expanded by the ViraFEST assay with viral peptide pools were then sequenced. The authors isolated CD4+ T cells after around nine days of culture. Each participant was given two doses of one vaccine (BNT162b2 or mRNA-1273). Profiled with immunoSEQ multiplex PCR; TCRdb holds only in-frame clones, not every one. The sample shows under 80,000 clones, roughly 73% of them seen only once. V and J are TRBV7-6 and TRBJ1-4; 9 positions agree with TRBD1. The specimen was CD4+ T cells from PBMCs cultured with HCoV-229E spike peptides, collected after COVID-19 vaccination. The clonotype comes from a human donor who received a COVID-19 vaccine. The DNA for the CDR3 is TGTGCCAGCAGCTTTAGAACCGGGACAGGGACAACTAATGAAAAACTGTTTTTT. Amino acids: CASSFRTGTGTTNEKLFF.